The 16 T cell receptor beta chains reported below all come from one sample, sequenced in a study of T cell clonality in common variable immunodeficiency. Repertoires were generated with immunoSEQ multiplex PCR, while TCRdb's copy carries only in-frame clones and drops some. The repertoire consists of tens of thousands of clones, none detected only once. Sequences were obtained from peripheral blood mononuclear cells. The origin of the receptors is a person aged 18 to 75 in good health.

In its sample, this clone was seen many times. The sequence runs out 3 residues before the end of the CDR3; the remainder is reconstructed from the germline J gene. The rearrangement links TRBV6-1 to TRBJ2-5; D not certain. The CDR3 extends over 14 amino acids. The germline V gene encodes CDR1 MNHNS and CDR2 SASEGT. The ends were cut back, 0 bases at V and 5 bases at J, with 10 bases in the middle. The CDR3 sequence is CASSEALSRETQYF. The sequenced part of the CDR3 DNA is TGTGCCAGCAGTGAAGCTTTATCCCGGGAGACC.

This clone has a count of ten or more. The read terminates 3 residues before the CDR3 end, so the remaining end is supplied by the germline J gene. The V gene is TRBV28, the J gene TRBJ1-5; D possibly corresponds to TRBD1 (5 bases). Germline lookup yields CDR1 MDHEN and CDR2 SYDVKM. The V gene lost 5 bases and the J gene lost 6 bases, with 17 bases spanning the gap. The CDR3 runs to 15 residues. The covered CDR3 bases are TGTGCCAGCAGTCCTCTGGGGCAGGGCGGTCAGCCC. As protein: CASSPLGQGGQP. The whole CDR3 reads CASSPLGQGGQPQHF.

This clone was detected ten times or more. The CDR3 end is not reached by the read, which stops 3 residues before it; the germline J gene fills it in. The chain recombines TRBV2 with TRBJ2-3; 13 positions agree with TRBD2. The ends lost 7 bases at V and 3 bases at J; junction bases unmatched: 7. Germline CDR1 and CDR2: SNHLY and FYNNEI. The CDR3 covers 16 residues. The sequenced part of the CDR3 DNA is TGTGCCAGCACCAACCCGGGACTAGCGGGAACAGATACG. Its protein is CASTNPGLAGTDT. The complete CDR3 sequence is CASTNPGLAGTDTQYF.

This clone was counted at least ten times. The observed sequence ends 3 residues before the CDR3 terminus, with the missing tail filled in from the germline J gene. The chain recombines TRBV7-9 with TRBJ2-5; D possibly corresponds to TRBD2 (7 bases). CDR1 and CDR2 from the germline V gene are SEHNR and FQNEAQ (reference sequence). The CDR3 consists of 13 residues. The V end was cut by 2 bases, the J end by 5 bases, with 9 bases between. This CDR3 is CASSLSGGETQYF. The CDR3 DNA, read in part, is TGTGCCAGCAGCTTATCGGGGGGCGAGACC.

This clone was recorded many times. The CDR3 is cut off 3 residues early in the read; its end comes from the germline J gene. V is TRBV5-5 and J is TRBJ1-5; 7 bases line up with TRBD1. There are 14 residues in the CDR3. From germline, CDR1 is SGHKS and CDR2 YYEKEE (reference sequence). V shed 0 bases, J shed 9 bases, and the junction held 6 bases outside the gene matches. CDR3 amino acids: CASSLGDSGAPQHF. The sequenced CDR3 bases are TGTGCCAGCAGCTTGGGGGACAGCGGAGCGCCC.

The sample holds many counts of this clone. The read terminates 3 residues before the CDR3 end, so the remaining end is supplied by the germline J gene. The chain is built from TRBV2 and TRBJ1-2; a weak D match, TRBD1 (6 bases). The CDR3 runs 13 residues. Germline loops: CDR1 SNHLY, CDR2 FYNNEI. Trimming cost V 3 bases and J 6 bases, with 11 bases left between them. CDR3: CASSELQGNGYTF. CDR3 DNA, as far as it was read: TGTGCCAGCAGTGAGTTGCAGGGGAATGGC.

There are many counts of this clone. The CDR3 end is not reached by the read, which stops 3 residues before it; the germline J gene fills it in. The gene calls are TRBV6-2 or TRBV6-3 and TRBJ1-2, with D perhaps matching TRBD1 (6 bases). V was pared by 7 bases and J by 2 bases, with 11 bases between. The CDR3 has 13 amino acids. Germline assignment: CDR1 MNHEY and CDR2 SVGEGT. The CDR3: CASTSTGNYGYTF. The sequenced part of the CDR3 DNA is TGTGCCAGCACCTCGACAGGAAACTATGGC.

There are many counts of this clone. With the read ending 3 residues before the CDR3 end, the germline J gene is used to fill in that end. The V and J genes are TRBV7-9 and TRBJ2-5, with TRBD2 matching 8 bases. The CDR3 has 14 residues. The germline V gene encodes CDR1 SEHNR and CDR2 FQNEAQ (reference sequence). The V and J ends lost 5 bases and 5 bases, in that order; junction bases with no gene match: 7. CDR3 DNA, as far as it was read: TGTGCCAGCAGCATACAAAGCGGGAGTGAGACC. Protein sequence: CASSIQSGSET. The whole CDR3 sequence is CASSIQSGSETQYF. Looking up the rest from reference TRBV7-9 and TRBJ2-5 gives the full variable domain: DTGVSQNPRHKITKRGQNVTFRCDPISEHNRLYWYRQTLGQGPEFLTYFQNEAQLEKSRLLSDRFSAERPKGSFSTLEIQRTEQGDSAMYLCASSIQSGSETQYFGPGTRLLVL.

This clone was picked up many times. The read terminates 3 residues before the CDR3 end, so the remaining end is supplied by the germline J gene. V gene TRBV28 combines with J gene TRBJ2-7, with D perhaps assigned TRBD1 or TRBD2 (5 bases each). V lost 5 bases and J lost 2, with 13 bases in between. CDR1 is MDHEN, CDR2 SYDVKM, per germline. The CDR3 totals 14 residues. The covered CDR3 bases are TGTGCCAGCAGTGGGGCAGGGAGTGCCTACGAG. Amino acids: CASSGAGSAYE. The complete CDR3 reads CASSGAGSAYEQYF.

This clone appeared many times. Read sequence stops 3 residues before the CDR3 end, and the germline J gene provides the missing end. This chain links TRBV5-4 with TRBJ2-3; the D gene is possibly TRBD2 (5 bases). In germline, CDR1 is SGHNT, CDR2 YYREEE (reference sequence). V was cut by 6 bases and J by 3 bases, with 8 bases left in between. CDR3 size: 12 residues. The CDR3 spells CASKSGTDTQYF. CDR3 DNA (partial): TGTGCCAGCAAATCGGGGACAGATACG.

This clone was counted many times. The read ends 3 residues before the CDR3 terminus; that terminus is restored from the germline J gene. V is TRBV7-6 and J is TRBJ2-5; 8 bases are shared with TRBD2. V lost 1 base to trimming and J lost 1 base; unmatched junction nucleotides: 8. Germline V gene sequence: CDR1 SGHVS, CDR2 FNYEAQ. The CDR3 contains 17 residues. The CDR3 bases that were read are TGTGCCAGCAGCTTAGGAGGGGTCGGGAGGGCCCAAGAGACC. Its translation: CASSLGGVGRAQET. The CDR3 in full is CASSLGGVGRAQETQYF.

This clone was recorded many times. The missing CDR3 end, 3 residues past where the read stops, is filled in from the germline J gene. The J gene is TRBJ2-7, the V gene TRBV13; D ambiguous. CDR3 length: 15 residues. Germline-derived CDR1 and CDR2 are PRHDT and FYEKMQ (reference sequence). V was trimmed by 0 bases and J by 3 bases, leaving 12 bases between them. The CDR3 protein is CASSLGVFAGYEQYF. Incomplete CDR3 DNA: TGTGCCAGCAGCTTAGGCGTGTTTGCAGGCTACGAG.

The table lists this clone with many counts. The observed sequence ends 3 residues before the CDR3 terminus, with the missing tail filled in from the germline J gene. The chain joins TRBV20-1 to TRBJ2-3; 9 positions agree with TRBD2. The V segment lost 6 bases and the J segment 2 bases; nucleotides outside the gene matches: 6. This CDR3 has 14 amino acids. Germline V gives CDR1 DFQATT, CDR2 SNEGSKA (reference sequence). The sequenced CDR3 bases are TGCAGTGCACCCCTAGCGGGACTCACAGATACG. It specifies CSAPLAGLTDT. The complete CDR3 protein is CSAPLAGLTDTQYF.

This clone was observed at least ten times. The observed sequence ends 3 residues before the CDR3 terminus, with the missing tail filled in from the germline J gene. J is TRBJ1-2 and V is TRBV5-1; no reliable D call. CDR3 size: 17 residues. V was shortened by 3 bases and J by 0 bases, with 18 bases between the two germline ends. CDR1 and CDR2 from the germline V gene are SGHRS and YFSETQ. The sequenced CDR3 bases are TGCGCCAGCAGCTCCCCCCCCGGGTCCATCCCTAACTATGGC. As protein: CASSSPPGSIPNYG. The CDR3 in its entirety is CASSSPPGSIPNYGYTF.

Many counts were recorded for this clone. With the read ending 3 residues before the CDR3 end, the germline J gene is used to fill in that end. The chain uses TRBV28 and TRBJ1-1; TRBD1 might be the D (5 bases). Trimming cost V 5 bases and J 4 bases, with 17 bases left between them. Germline loops: CDR1 MDHEN, CDR2 SYDVKM. This CDR3 region has 15 residues. The CDR3 region is CASSRGTGVGTEAFF. CDR3 DNA, as far as it was read: TGTGCCAGCAGTCGGGGTACGGGGGTGGGCACTGAA.

This clone was recorded many times. The read terminates 3 residues before the CDR3 end, so the remaining end is supplied by the germline J gene. The chain joins TRBV20-1 to TRBJ2-7; 10 bases match TRBD1. The CDR3 spans 17 residues. V shed 0 bases and J 2 bases; nucleotides not matched to a gene: 10. The germline gives CDR1 DFQATT, CDR2 SNEGSKA (reference sequence). CDR3 residues: CSARDVGVGTGAYEQYF. CDR3 DNA (partial): TGCAGTGCTAGAGATGTTGGCGTTGGGACAGGGGCCTACGAG.